The rows below give T cell receptor beta chains drawn from one sample of a study of blood T cell repertoires in COVID-19. Method: immunoSEQ multiplex PCR; TCRdb's copy keeps in-frame clones and lacks some. Among a few hundred thousand clones listed, around four fifths were seen once. Sequencing input: peripheral blood. These receptors were collected from a woman in her forties or fifties with active or convalescent COVID-19. Both conserved end residues are part of each CDR3. A D gene is named only where the DNA matches it firmly. Size tells how often a clone was seen (once, few, many) or the class of an expanded clone, and some rows leave it out.

j_gene,d_gene,v_gene,len,abundance,CDR3aa,CDR3nt
TRBJ1-1,-,TRBV2,14,once,CASSEAQHNTEAFF,TGTGCCAGCAGTGAAGCACAACACAACACTGAAGCTTTCTTT
TRBJ2-1,-,TRBV7-9,14,-,CASSPTGGPSEQFF,TGTGCCAGCAGCCCGACAGGAGGCCCGAGTGAGCAGTTCTTC
TRBJ2-1,TRBD2,TRBV10-3,19,-,CAIRRPTSGSKVSLDEQFF,TGTGCCATCAGGAGGCCGACTAGCGGGAGTAAGGTATCTCTCGATGAGCAGTTCTTC
TRBJ1-1,-,TRBV5-1,14,-,CASSLLQKNTEAFF,TGCGCCAGCAGCTTATTACAGAAGAACACTGAAGCTTTCTTT
TRBJ1-1,-,TRBV6-5,14,-,CASSYVFGNTEAFF,TGTGCCAGCAGTTACGTATTCGGGAACACTGAAGCTTTCTTT
TRBJ2-5,TRBD2,TRBV9,14,once,CASSSGRGLETQYF,TGTGCCAGCAGCAGCGGGAGGGGGCTTGAGACCCAGTACTTC
TRBJ1-2,TRBD1,TRBV28,13,-,CATSGTGHPGYTF,TGTGCCACCTCCGGGACAGGCCACCCTGGCTACACCTTC
TRBJ1-4,-,TRBV7-2,13,-,CASSRTANEKLFF,TGTGCCAGCAGTCGGACAGCTAATGAAAAACTGTTTTTT
TRBJ2-1,-,TRBV29-1,14,-,CSVEGSSSYNEQFF,TGCAGCGTTGAAGGGTCCAGCTCCTACAATGAGCAGTTCTTC
TRBJ1-6,TRBD1,TRBV18,14,-,CASSPLTGESPLHF,TGTGCCAGCTCACCACTGACAGGGGAATCACCCCTCCACTTT
TRBJ1-2,-,TRBV10-3,14,-,CAISEFTGPYGYTF,TGTGCCATCAGTGAGTTTACAGGCCCGTATGGCTACACCTTC
TRBJ2-1,-,TRBV19,15,-,CASSIQKGGSYEQFF,TGTGCCAGTAGTATACAGAAAGGGGGATCTTATGAGCAGTTCTTC
TRBJ1-1,-,TRBV27,15,-,CASSLIPGLNTEAFF,TGTGCCAGCAGTTTAATCCCAGGGCTGAACACTGAAGCTTTCTTT
TRBJ1-1,-,TRBV28,14,-,CASSLLQENTEAFF,TGTGCCAGCAGTTTACTACAGGAGAACACTGAAGCTTTCTTT
TRBJ2-1,-,TRBV7-6,20,few,CASSPGMAGLPTPLYNEQFF,TGTGCCAGCAGCCCGGGGATGGCTGGACTACCAACCCCTTTGTACAATGAGCAGTTCTTC
TRBJ2-1,TRBD2,TRBV27,18,-,CASSSRKELAVSYNEQFF,TGTGCCAGCAGTTCCAGGAAGGAACTAGCGGTCTCCTACAATGAGCAGTTCTTC
TRBJ1-5,-,TRBV19,15,-,CASSPTGYSNQPQHF,TGTGCCAGTAGTCCCACAGGTTATAGCAATCAGCCCCAGCATTTT
TRBJ2-2,-,TRBV28,17,-,CASSPEGTVGARGELFF,TGTGCCAGCAGTCCGGAGGGGACAGTGGGCGCAAGGGGGGAGCTGTTTTTT
TRBJ1-2,TRBD1,TRBV3-1/TRBV3-2,15,-,CASSQGPQGDYGYTF,TGTGCCAGCAGCCAAGGTCCCCAGGGGGACTATGGCTACACCTTC
TRBJ1-1,TRBD1,TRBV27,16,-,CASSLSGQGQNTEAFF,TGTGCCAGCAGTTTATCGGGACAGGGACAGAACACTGAAGCTTTCTTT
TRBJ1-1,-,TRBV19,15,-,CASTPTSVLNTEAFF,TGTGCCAGTACCCCAACATCAGTATTGAACACTGAAGCTTTCTTT
TRBJ1-3,-,TRBV9,13,-,CASETAPGSTIYF,TGTGCCAGCGAGACAGCGCCCGGGAGCACCATATATTTT
TRBJ2-7,TRBD1,TRBV15,14,-,CATSMAGGFYEQYF,TGTGCCACCAGCATGGCAGGGGGTTTCTACGAGCAGTACTTC
TRBJ1-6,TRBD1,TRBV11-2,15,once,CASSLDRQGNSPLHF,TGTGCCAGCAGCTTAGATCGACAGGGTAATTCACCCCTCCACTTT
TRBJ1-2,TRBD1,TRBV6-5,12,-,CASRGGWNGYTF,TGTGCCAGCAGAGGGGGCTGGAATGGCTACACCTTC
TRBJ2-7,-,TRBV5-1,13,-,CASSLTGVYEQYF,TGCGCCAGCAGCTTGACAGGAGTCTACGAGCAGTACTTC
TRBJ1-1,TRBD1,TRBV4-2,14,-,CASSHLRGETEAFF,TGTGCCAGCAGCCACCTCAGGGGGGAGACTGAAGCTTTCTTT
TRBJ2-7,TRBD1,TRBV15,20,-,CATSRDAPVRQGLGFYEQYF,TGTGCCACCAGCAGAGATGCCCCGGTTAGACAGGGGCTGGGTTTTTACGAGCAGTACTTC
TRBJ1-3,TRBD1,TRBV6-5,15,-,CASRAAGGSGNTIYF,TGTGCCAGCAGAGCTGCAGGGGGTTCTGGAAACACCATATATTTT
TRBJ1-6,-,TRBV3-1/TRBV3-2,14,-,CASSQDNYNSPLHF,TGTGCCAGCAGCCAAGATAATTATAATTCACCCCTCCACTTT
TRBJ1-4,-,TRBV2,11,few,CASSEVVKLFF,TGTGCCAGCAGTGAAGTCGTAAAACTGTTTTTT
TRBJ2-1,-,TRBV4-1,16,-,CASRDRTAFSYNEQFF,TGCGCCAGCAGGGATCGTACAGCCTTCTCCTACAATGAGCAGTTCTTC
TRBJ2-5,-,TRBV3-1/TRBV3-2,12,-,CASSQEGSTQYF,TGTGCCAGCAGCCAAGAGGGCTCCACCCAGTACTTC
TRBJ1-5,-,TRBV6-5,15,-,CASRNRVFGNQPQHF,TGTGCCAGCAGGAACAGGGTGTTCGGCAATCAGCCCCAGCATTTT
TRBJ1-2,-,TRBV6-5,14,-,CASSYLQGTYGYTF,TGTGCCAGCAGTTACCTACAGGGTACCTATGGCTACACCTTC
TRBJ2-7,-,TRBV13,16,-,CASSHTTGTQRYEQYF,TGTGCCAGCAGCCACACAACGGGGACACAACGCTACGAGCAGTACTTC
TRBJ1-1,-,TRBV9,13,-,CASSSMDRYEAFF,TGTGCCAGCAGCTCTATGGACAGATACGAAGCTTTCTTT
TRBJ1-1,-,TRBV28,13,once,CASSNTVPAEAFF,TGTGCCAGCAGCAACACAGTCCCCGCTGAAGCTTTCTTT
TRBJ2-7,TRBD2,TRBV11-1,16,-,CASSLLGTSYTYEQYF,TGTGCCAGCAGCCTCCTAGGGACTAGCTATACCTACGAGCAGTACTTC
TRBJ1-2,-,TRBV13,13,-,CASSEGGFYGYTF,TGTGCCAGCAGCGAAGGAGGCTTCTATGGCTACACCTTC
TRBJ1-2,-,TRBV30,14,-,CAWSFGASSYGYTF,TGTGCCTGGAGTTTTGGGGCGAGCAGCTATGGCTACACCTTC
TRBJ1-6,-,TRBV30,13,-,CAWTTGVNSPLHF,TGTGCCTGGACTACCGGGGTCAATTCACCCCTCCACTTT
TRBJ2-1,TRBD2,TRBV2,14,once,CASLRGLAANEQFF,TGTGCCAGCCTACGGGGACTAGCGGCCAATGAGCAGTTCTTC
TRBJ2-6,TRBD2,TRBV7-9,15,-,CTLGRVGNWANVLTF,TGTACCCTGGGGAGGGTCGGAAATTGGGCCAACGTCCTGACTTTC
TRBJ2-3,TRBD2,TRBV4-1,17,-,CASSRTPGTSGSDTQYF,TGCGCCAGCAGCAGAACACCCGGGACTAGCGGGTCCGATACGCAGTATTTT
TRBJ1-6,TRBD1,TRBV9,16,-,CASSGGTDPYNSPLHF,TGTGCCAGCAGCGGAGGGACAGATCCCTATAATTCACCCCTCCACTTT
TRBJ2-2,-,TRBV19,13,few,CASSAQVPGELFF,TGTGCCAGTAGTGCCCAGGTTCCCGGAGAGCTGTTTTTT
TRBJ1-1,-,TRBV7-9,14,many,CASSLRGVSTEAFF,TGTGCCAGCAGCTTACGGGGTGTTAGCACTGAAGCTTTCTTT
TRBJ2-7,TRBD1,TRBV6-5,14,-,CASRGDRAFGEQYF,TGTGCCAGCAGAGGGGACAGGGCTTTTGGGGAGCAGTACTTC
TRBJ2-5,TRBD2,TRBV10-3,14,few,CAISEGTSPETQYF,TGTGCCATCAGTGAAGGGACTAGTCCAGAGACCCAGTACTTC
TRBJ1-1,-,TRBV27,10,-,CASGEEGAFF,TGTGCCAGCGGGGAGGAGGGAGCTTTCTTT
TRBJ2-1,-,TRBV5-5,14,-,CASSSKTAYNEQFF,TGTGCCAGCAGCTCCAAGACAGCCTACAATGAGCAGTTCTTC
TRBJ2-6,-,TRBV29-1,15,-,CSVEGAGTGANVLTF,TGCAGCGTTGAAGGAGCAGGGACTGGGGCCAACGTCCTGACTTTC
TRBJ1-1,TRBD1,TRBV27,15,-,CASSIQGAMNTEAFF,TGTGCCAGCAGTATACAGGGGGCAATGAACACTGAAGCTTTCTTT
TRBJ2-1,TRBD1,TRBV7-2,16,-,CASSWDRGNSYNEQFF,TGTGCCAGCAGCTGGGACAGGGGAAACTCCTACAATGAGCAGTTCTTC
TRBJ1-2,-,TRBV12-3/TRBV12-4,13,-,CASSGDSNYGYTF,TGTGCCAGCAGTGGGGACTCTAACTATGGCTACACCTTC
TRBJ1-6,TRBD1,TRBV11-2,15,-,CASSLGDRFSSPLHF,TGTGCCAGCAGCTTAGGGGACAGGTTCTCCTCACCCCTCCACTTT
TRBJ1-1,-,TRBV11-2,15,-,CASSLESRAGTEAFF,TGTGCCAGCAGCTTAGAGTCCCGGGCGGGGACTGAAGCTTTCTTT
TRBJ2-1,-,TRBV28,15,-,CASSFPSIAGNEQFF,TGTGCCAGCAGTTTCCCCTCAATAGCCGGGAATGAGCAGTTCTTC